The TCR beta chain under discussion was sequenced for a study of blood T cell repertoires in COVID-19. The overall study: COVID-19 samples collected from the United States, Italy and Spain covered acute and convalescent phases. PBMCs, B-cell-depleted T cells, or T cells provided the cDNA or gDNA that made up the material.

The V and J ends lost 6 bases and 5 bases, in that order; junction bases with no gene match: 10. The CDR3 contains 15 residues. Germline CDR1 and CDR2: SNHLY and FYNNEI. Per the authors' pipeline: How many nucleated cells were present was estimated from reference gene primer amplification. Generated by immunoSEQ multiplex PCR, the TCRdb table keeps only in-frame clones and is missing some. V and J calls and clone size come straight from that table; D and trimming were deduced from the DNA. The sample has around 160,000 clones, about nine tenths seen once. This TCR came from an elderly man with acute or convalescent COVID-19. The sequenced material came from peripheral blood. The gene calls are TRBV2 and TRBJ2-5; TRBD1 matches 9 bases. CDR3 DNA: TGTGCCAGCAGATACACCGGGACAGGGAAGGAGACCCAGTACTTC. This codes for CASRYTGTGKETQYF.